This T cell receptor (beta chain) was sequenced for a study of cytomegalovirus exposure and HLA in healthy donors. Findings and limits, study-wide: An observed cluster of highly shared sequence variants was recorded as a likely sequencing artifact. Roughly even sequencing depth across donors was the assumption behind the presence/absence analyses. Later analysis identified a missense DCLRE1C variant that was linked to TCR beta V- and J-gene trimming.

With respect to this clone: The antigen is unknown.

PCR primers comprised 60 Vbeta and 13 Jbeta primers. This table comes from immunoSEQ multiplex PCR, and its TCRdb copy is limited to in-frame clones, with some not included. The profile shows 65,000 to 95,000 clones, about three quarters of them singletons. Trimming cost V 0 bases and J 6 bases; bases outside gene matches: 0. Germline lookup yields CDR1 MNHNS and CDR2 SASEGT. This CDR3 has 15 residues. The chain links TRBV6-1 to TRBJ2-1, with TRBD2 matching over 12 bases. The sequenced sample was PBMCs. The sequence was collected from a male donor in good health and CMV-seropositive. CDR3 sequence: CASSEATSGSNEQFF. Written as DNA, the CDR3 is TGTGCCAGCAGTGAAGCGACTAGCGGGAGCAATGAGCAGTTCTTC.